This T cell receptor (beta chain) stems from a study of shared clonotypes between healthy human individuals. Study-wide findings and caveats: Read depth was anticipated to influence clonotype sharing among donors. A small donor pool kept down the genetic and exposure-history diversity that was represented.

With regard to this clone: What it recognizes is unknown.

Unsorted material relied on about 90 million PBMCs as the source of genomic DNA. V gave up 4 bases and J gave up 2 bases, with 11 bases separating them. Germline V gene data show CDR1 as KGHSH and CDR2 as LQKENI. The CDR3 has 14 residues. Original data processing: Junction-only sequences produced by ImmunoSEQ had no quality scores, so filtering differed. Generated by immunoSEQ multiplex PCR, the TCRdb table keeps only in-frame clones and is missing some. D and trimming were read from the DNA, whereas the V and J calls and clone size are those reported in that table. The sample includes about 500,000 clones, roughly 80% of them seen just once.

V and J are TRBV18 and TRBJ1-1; no definite D call. This clonotype was obtained from a woman between 35 and 50 years old in good health. Some clones in this sample may be carry-over from other donors' samples. The sequenced material came from PBMCs. DNA for the CDR3: TGTGCCAGCTCACGTGAACAGATAAACACTGAAGCTTTCTTT. It codes for CASSREQINTEAFF.